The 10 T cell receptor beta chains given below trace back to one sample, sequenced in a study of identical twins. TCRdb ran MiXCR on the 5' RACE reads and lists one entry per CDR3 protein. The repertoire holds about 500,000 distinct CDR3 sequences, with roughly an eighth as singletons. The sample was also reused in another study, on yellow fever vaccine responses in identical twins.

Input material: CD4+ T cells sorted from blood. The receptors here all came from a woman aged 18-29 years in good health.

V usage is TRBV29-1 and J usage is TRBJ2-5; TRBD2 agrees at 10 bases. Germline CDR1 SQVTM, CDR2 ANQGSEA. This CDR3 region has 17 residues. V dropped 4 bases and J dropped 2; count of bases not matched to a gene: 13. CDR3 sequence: CSVGGERGGRVQETQYF. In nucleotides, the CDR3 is TGCAGCGTTGGCGGGGAGCGGGGGGGCCGAGTACAAGAGACCCAGTACTTC. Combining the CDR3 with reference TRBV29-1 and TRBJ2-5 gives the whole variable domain SAVISQKPSRDICQRGTSLTIQCQVDSQVTMMFWYRQQPGQSLTLIATANQGSEATYESGFVIDKFPISRPNLTFSTLTVSNMSPEDSSIYLCSVGGERGGRVQETQYFGPGTRLLVL.

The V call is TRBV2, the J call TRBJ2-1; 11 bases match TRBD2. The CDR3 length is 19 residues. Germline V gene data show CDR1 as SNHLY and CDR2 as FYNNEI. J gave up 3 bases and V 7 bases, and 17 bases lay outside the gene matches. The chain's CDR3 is CASNTASPTSGRDYNEQFF. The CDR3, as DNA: TGTGCCAGCAATACGGCCTCCCCAACTAGCGGGAGAGACTACAATGAGCAGTTCTTC.

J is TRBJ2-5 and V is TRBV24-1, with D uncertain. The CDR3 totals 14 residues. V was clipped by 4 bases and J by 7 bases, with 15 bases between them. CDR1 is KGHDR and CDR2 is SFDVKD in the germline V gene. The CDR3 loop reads CATSDPMSFGTQYF. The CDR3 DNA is TGTGCCACCAGTGACCCCATGTCATTTGGGACCCAGTACTTC.

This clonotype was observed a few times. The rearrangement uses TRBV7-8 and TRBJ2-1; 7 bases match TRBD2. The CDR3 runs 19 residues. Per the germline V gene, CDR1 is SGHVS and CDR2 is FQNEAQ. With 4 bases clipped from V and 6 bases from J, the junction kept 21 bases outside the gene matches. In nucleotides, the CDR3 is TGTGCCAGCAGCTCGACCGAGTCCTGGTGGGGGGGGTGGTCCAATGAGCAGTTCTTC. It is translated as CASSSTESWWGGWSNEQFF.

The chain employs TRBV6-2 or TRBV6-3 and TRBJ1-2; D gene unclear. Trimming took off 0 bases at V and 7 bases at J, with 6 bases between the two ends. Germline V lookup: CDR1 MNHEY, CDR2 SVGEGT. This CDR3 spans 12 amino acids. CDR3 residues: CASSYSIGGYTF. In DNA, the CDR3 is TGTGCCAGCAGTTACTCGATCGGTGGCTACACCTTC.

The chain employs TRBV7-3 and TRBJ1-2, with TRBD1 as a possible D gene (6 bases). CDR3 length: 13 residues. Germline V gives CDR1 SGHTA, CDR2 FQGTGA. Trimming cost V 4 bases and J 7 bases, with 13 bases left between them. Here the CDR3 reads CASSSRGGGGYTF. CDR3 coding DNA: TGTGCCAGCAGCTCCAGGGGTGGAGGTGGCTACACCTTC.

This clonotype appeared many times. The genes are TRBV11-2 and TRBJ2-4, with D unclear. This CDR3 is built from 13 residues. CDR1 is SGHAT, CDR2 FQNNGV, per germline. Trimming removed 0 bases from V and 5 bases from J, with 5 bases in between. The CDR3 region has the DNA TGTGCCAGCAGCTTAGATGGCGAAAACATTCAGTACTTC. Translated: CASSLDGENIQYF. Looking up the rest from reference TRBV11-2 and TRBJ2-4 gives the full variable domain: EAGVAQSPRYKIIEKRQSVAFWCNPISGHATLYWYQQILGQGPKLLIQFQNNGVVDDSQLPKDRFSAERLKGVDSTLKIQPAKLEDSAVYLCASSLDGENIQYFGAGTRLSVL.

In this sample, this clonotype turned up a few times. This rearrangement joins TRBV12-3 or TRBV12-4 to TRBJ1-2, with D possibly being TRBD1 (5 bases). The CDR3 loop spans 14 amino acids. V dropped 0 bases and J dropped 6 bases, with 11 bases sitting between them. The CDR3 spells CASSLAGAPNGYTF. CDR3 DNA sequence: TGTGCCAGCAGTTTAGCAGGGGCGCCAAATGGCTACACCTTC.

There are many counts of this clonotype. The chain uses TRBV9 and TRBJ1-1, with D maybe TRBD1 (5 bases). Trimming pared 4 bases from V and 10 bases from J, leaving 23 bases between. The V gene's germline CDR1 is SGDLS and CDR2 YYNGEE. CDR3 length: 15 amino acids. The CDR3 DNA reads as TGTGCCAGCAGCCCTACTCAACAGGCTGGCCTTAGAGCTTTCTTT. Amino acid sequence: CASSPTQQAGLRAFF.

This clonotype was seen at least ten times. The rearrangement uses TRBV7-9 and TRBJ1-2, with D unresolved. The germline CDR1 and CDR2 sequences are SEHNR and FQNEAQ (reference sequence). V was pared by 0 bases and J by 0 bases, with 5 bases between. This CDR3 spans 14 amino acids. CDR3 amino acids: CASSLASANYGYTF. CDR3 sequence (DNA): TGTGCCAGCAGCTTAGCTTCGGCTAACTATGGCTACACCTTC.